The 32 T cell receptor beta chains presented below share a single source sample, sequenced in a study of CD8+ T cells in alopecia areata. The authors extracted RNA and reverse transcribed it into cDNA as the sequencing template. Repertoires were generated with immunoSEQ multiplex PCR, while TCRdb's copy carries only in-frame clones and drops some. This sample carries around 110,000 clones and no singletons, and 15% to 20% goes to the top ten. The sample taken for sequencing was lesional skin. All receptors derive from a C3H/HeJ mouse with alopecia areata. The MHC haplotype of this mouse line is H2-k.

On this clone: Genes and germline come from the mouse. The read gets to within 4 residues of the CDR3 end, and the germline J gene fills in the rest. The gene calls are TRBV13-2 and TRBJ2-2; TRBD2 aligns across 10 bases. Germline CDR1 and CDR2: NNHNN and SYGAGS (reference sequence). V was pared by 3 bases and J by 0 bases, with 2 bases of the junction left unmatched. The CDR3 is made up of 16 amino acids. CDR3 bases read: TGTGCCAGCGGTGGCTGGGGGGGCGCAAACACCGGG. This codes for CASGGWGGANTG. The whole CDR3 protein reads CASGGWGGANTGQLYF.

This clone turned up a few times. Mouse names are used for the genes. The read terminates 4 residues ahead of where the CDR3 ends, so the germline J gene completes it. J is TRBJ2-7 and V is TRBV19, with TRBD1 matching over 8 bases. CDR1 FNHDT and CDR2 SITEND come from the germline V gene (reference sequence). The CDR3 totals 13 residues. CDR3 DNA (partial): TGTGCCAGCAGCCGCCGGGACAGGTAT. This translates into CASSRRDRY. The entire CDR3 sequence reads CASSRRDRYEQYF. Full variable domain (remainder filled in from reference TRBV19 and TRBJ2-7): GGIITQTPKFLIGQEGQKLTLKCQQNFNHDTMYWYRQDSGKGLRLIYYSITENDLQKGDLSEGYDASREKKSSFSLTVTSAQKNEMAVFLCASSRRDRYEQYFGPGTRLTVL.

This clone was found a few times. Germline and genes: mouse. The read stops 4 residues short of the end of the CDR3; the missing end is completed from the germline J gene. This chain links TRBV13-3 with TRBJ2-2, with 8 bases identical to TRBD2. The CDR3 runs to 16 residues. CDR1 and CDR2 from the germline V gene are NNHDY and SYVADS. V gave up 4 bases and J gave up 0 bases; unmatched junction bases: 5. The CDR3 DNA, read in part, is TGTGCCAGCAGTCCCCTGGGGGGAGCAAACACCGGG. The encoded protein is CASSPLGGANTG. The full CDR3 is CASSPLGGANTGQLYF. Complete variable domain (other parts from reference TRBV13-3 and TRBJ2-2): EAAVTQSPRSKVAVTGGKVTLSCHQTNNHDYMYWYRQDTGHGLRLIHYSYVADSTEKGDIPDGYKASRPSQENFSLILELASLSQTAVYFCASSPLGGANTGQLYFGEGSKLTVL.

Regarding this clone: Gene labels here are mouse ones. Read data end 4 residues before the CDR3 end; the end is taken from the germline J gene. This chain connects TRBV13-3 to TRBJ2-3; a possible D gene is TRBD2 (6 bases). Germline V gene sequence: CDR1 NNHDY, CDR2 SYVADS. This CDR3 has 17 residues. Trimming left V 2 bases short and J 0 bases short, with 16 bases between. The CDR3 spells CASSEGRDFSSAETLYF. Partial CDR3 DNA: TGTGCCAGCAGTGAGGGCCGGGACTTTTCTAGTGCAGAA.

Concerning this clone: The listed genes are named as in mouse. The CDR3 goes on 4 residues after the read ends, and that part is filled in from the germline J gene. The chain links TRBV1 to TRBJ1-2; 7 positions agree with TRBD1. CDR1 is NSQYPW and CDR2 is LRSPGD in the germline V gene (reference sequence). This CDR3 spans 13 amino acids. Incomplete CDR3 DNA: TGCACCTGCAGTGCGACAGGGAGGTCC. Its protein product is CTCSATGRS. The full CDR3 is CTCSATGRSDYTF. Variable domain in full (rest from reference TRBV1 and TRBJ1-2): VTLLEQNPRWRLVPRGQAVNLRCILKNSQYPWMSWYQQDLQKQLQWLFTLRSPGDKEVKSLPGADYLATRVTDTELRLQVANMSQGRTLYCTCSATGRSDYTFGSGTRLLVI.

In the case of this clone: Gene names and germline match the mouse. The read ends 4 residues shy of where the CDR3 ends; the end is completed using the germline J gene. The chain is built from TRBV13-3 and TRBJ2-4; possible D gene TRBD1, 6 bases. This CDR3 contains 12 residues. Trimming took 9 bases from V and 2 from J, leaving 10 bases between them. Germline loops: CDR1 NNHDY, CDR2 SYVADS. CDR3 loop: CATGTIQNTLYF. The part of the CDR3 DNA that was read is TGTGCCACCGGGACAATTCAAAAC.

Of note for this clone: Gene names follow the mouse nomenclature. Read data end 4 residues before the CDR3 end; the end is taken from the germline J gene. The J gene is TRBJ2-2, the V gene TRBV13-3; 9 bases map to TRBD1. Germline V gene data show CDR1 as NNHDY and CDR2 as SYVADS. There are 14 residues in the CDR3. V lost 6 bases and J lost 4; bases outside the gene matches: 4. Incomplete CDR3 DNA: TGTGCCAGCAATCACAGGGGGCGCACCGGG. This translates into CASNHRGRTG. The whole CDR3 sequence reads CASNHRGRTGQLYF.

Concerning this clone itself: The genes and germline here are from mouse. Read sequence stops 4 residues before the CDR3 end, and the germline J gene provides the missing end. J is TRBJ1-4 and V is TRBV16; TRBD1 is a possible D gene (6 bases). In germline, CDR1 is SGHSA, CDR2 FRNQAP. This CDR3 has 15 residues. The V end lost 1 base, the J end lost 3 bases, and 9 bases lay between the germline ends. The covered CDR3 bases are TGTGCAAGCAGCTTAGCCGGGACAACCAACGAA. Its protein product is CASSLAGTTNE. The full CDR3 protein is CASSLAGTTNERLFF.

To note about this clone: The genes are named according to mouse. Read coverage stops 4 residues before the CDR3 terminus; the germline J gene supplies the remainder. The chain is built from TRBV13-1 and TRBJ1-4; TRBD1 agrees at 10 bases. Trimming at V came to 0 bases and at J to 5 bases, leaving 4 bases not matched to a gene. The V gene's germline CDR1 is NSHNY and CDR2 SYGAGN. The CDR3 sequence is 16 residues long. The CDR3 is CASSDGTGGRNERLFF. CDR3 DNA, as far as it was read: TGTGCCAGCAGTGATGGGACAGGGGGGAGAAACGAA.

With regard to this clone: Germline and genes here are mouse. The read ends 4 residues before the CDR3 terminus; that terminus is restored from the germline J gene. V usage is TRBV19 and J usage is TRBJ2-1; TRBD1 matches 11 bases. Looked up from germline, CDR1 is FNHDT and CDR2 is SITEND (reference sequence). CDR3 length: 13 amino acids. CDR3 loop: CASTGDRGAEQFF. CDR3 bases read: TGTGCCAGCACCGGGGACAGGGGGGCT.

Worth noting for this clone: The gene names here belong to mouse. Read sequence stops 4 residues before the CDR3 end, and the germline J gene provides the missing end. The rearrangement uses TRBV13-3 and TRBJ2-5; TRBD1 matches 9 bases. Germline V gene lookup returns CDR1 NNHDY and CDR2 SYVADS. This CDR3 spans 13 amino acids. Incomplete CDR3 DNA: TGTGCCAGCAGCTTGGGACAGGGTGAC. It codes for CASSLGQGD. The full-length CDR3 reads as CASSLGQGDTQYF.

The table lists this clone with a few counts. Gene and germline names: mouse. The CDR3 is cut off 4 residues early in the read; its end comes from the germline J gene. The V and J genes are TRBV13-3 and TRBJ1-1; D perhaps matches TRBD1 (6 bases). The length of the CDR3 is 12 residues. V lost 7 bases and J 2 bases, leaving 9 bases between the germline ends. CDR1 NNHDY and CDR2 SYVADS come from the germline V gene. CDR3 bases read: TGTGCCAGCGGGACATTTAACACA. Translated, it gives CASGTFNT. The whole CDR3 region reads CASGTFNTEVFF.

Only a few counts were recorded for this clone. Any gene name here is a mouse gene name. The read falls 4 residues short of the CDR3 end, and the missing part is taken from the germline J gene. This rearrangement joins TRBV31 to TRBJ2-1, with 8 bases aligning to TRBD2. Looked up from germline, CDR1 is GKSSPN and CDR2 is SITVG. The CDR3 contains 15 residues. Trimming at V came to 1 base and at J to 3 bases, leaving 5 bases not matched to a gene. CDR3 loop: CAWSQGGGAYAEQFF. The sequenced CDR3 bases are TGTGCCTGGAGTCAGGGCGGGGGGGCCTATGCT.

With regard to this clone: Here the gene names and germline are mouse. The CDR3 end falls 4 residues outside the read, so it is completed with the germline J gene. The rearrangement links TRBV19 to TRBJ1-4; weak D call: TRBD1 (6 bases). This CDR3 is built from 13 residues. Per germline, CDR1 FNHDT and CDR2 SITEND (reference sequence). The CDR3: CASSTDSPERLFF. The DNA read from the CDR3 is TGTGCCAGCAGTACGGACAGTCCCGAA.

Of note for this clone: The germline and genes are mouse ones. With the read ending 4 residues before the CDR3 end, the germline J gene is used to fill in that end. The chain carries TRBV19 and TRBJ1-4, with TRBD1 as a possible D gene (6 bases). V lost 5 bases to trimming and J lost 0 bases, with 11 bases between them. Germline CDR1 is FNHDT and CDR2 is SITEND (reference sequence). CDR3 length: 15 residues. CDR3 DNA (partial): TGTGCCAGCAGCCCCCAGGGGATTTCCAACGAA. Its translation is CASSPQGISNE. The CDR3 in full is CASSPQGISNERLFF.

In the case of this clone: At residue 11, TCRdb's protein is not the same as the translated DNA, so the protein here was read from the DNA. The gene symbols are mouse symbols. The missing CDR3 end, 3 residues past where the read stops, is filled in from the germline J gene. The chain carries TRBV17 and TRBJ1-6, with 7 nucleotides matching TRBD1. TRBJ1-6 counts as an open reading frame of uncertain function. With V trimmed by 5 bases and J by 6 bases, 4 bases remained unmatched. The CDR3 is 14 amino acids. Germline V lookup: CDR1 MNHDT, CDR2 YYDKIL. CDR3: CASSRQGSNSPLYF. The CDR3 DNA, read in part, is TGTGCTAGCAGTCGACAGGGAAGTAATTCGCCC.

This clone was counted ten times or more. Genes here carry mouse names. The read terminates 4 residues before the CDR3 end, so the remaining end is supplied by the germline J gene. The chain couples TRBV13-3 to TRBJ2-7, with D maybe TRBD1 (5 bases). CDR1 NNHDY and CDR2 SYVADS come from the germline V gene. The CDR3 is made up of 12 amino acids. Partial CDR3 DNA: TGTGCCAGCAGTGAAAGGACATAT. Protein: CASSERTY. Given in full, the CDR3 is CASSERTYEQYF.

A note on this clone: Any gene name here is a mouse gene name. The chain's CDR3 is CASRVDRGAEQFF. Partial CDR3 DNA: TGTGCCAGCAGAGTCGACAGGGGTGCT. The chain couples TRBV13-3 to TRBJ2-1; TRBD1 agrees at 8 bases. The missing CDR3 end, 4 residues past where the read stops, is filled in from the germline J gene. CDR3 length: 13 amino acids. The germline CDR1 and CDR2 sequences are NNHDY and SYVADS. J was trimmed by 6 bases and V by 5 bases; bases with no gene match: 4.

Points on this clone: Gene names denote mouse genes. Read sequence stops 4 residues before the CDR3 end, and the germline J gene provides the missing end. The genes are TRBV1 and TRBJ2-2; TRBD1 matches at 9 bases. The germline V gene has CDR1 NSQYPW and CDR2 LRSPGD (reference sequence). J lost 5 bases, V lost 3 bases, and 7 bases had no gene match. The CDR3 length is 16 residues. CDR3 bases read: TGCACCTGCAGTGCCCCGGGACAGGGAGAAACCGGG. This sequence encodes CTCSAPGQGETG. The full CDR3 reads CTCSAPGQGETGQLYF.

About this clone itself: The genes and germline here are from mouse. The CDR3 end falls 4 residues outside the read, so it is completed with the germline J gene. The genes are TRBV29 and TRBJ1-2; D is uncertain. With 5 bases removed from V and 0 bases from J, the gap between germline ends came to 7 bases. This CDR3 is built from 13 residues. The germline V gene encodes CDR1 MSHET and CDR2 SYDVDS. CDR3 sequence: CASSNNANSDYTF. The covered CDR3 bases are TGTGCTAGCAGTAACAATGCAAACTCC. Combining the CDR3 with reference TRBV29 and TRBJ1-2 gives the whole variable domain DMKVTQMPRYLIKRMGENVLLECGQDMSHETMYWYRQDPGLGLQLIYISYDVDSNSEGDIPKGYRVSRKKREHFSLILDSAKTNQTSVYFCASSNNANSDYTFGSGTRLLVI.

This clone was detected a few times. Gene names refer to mouse genes. The read halts 4 residues ahead of the CDR3 end, with the missing end drawn from the germline J gene. The chain links TRBV19 to TRBJ1-1, with D possibly TRBD1 on 6 matching bases. The V and J ends lost 0 bases and 4 bases respectively, with 10 bases between them. CDR3 length: 14 residues. From germline, CDR1 is FNHDT and CDR2 SITEND (reference sequence). CDR3 residues: CASSIGGASTEVFF. The DNA read from the CDR3 is TGTGCCAGCAGTATAGGGGGGGCCAGCACA.

As concerns this clone: The gene names given are mouse names. The read terminates 4 residues before the CDR3 end, so the remaining end is supplied by the germline J gene. This chain uses TRBV13-3 with TRBJ2-4; 8 bases align to TRBD2. The CDR3 contains 18 residues. Trimming at V came to 0 bases and at J to 0 bases, leaving 9 bases not matched to a gene. CDR1 and CDR2 from the germline V gene are NNHDY and SYVADS. Incomplete CDR3 DNA: TGTGCCAGCAGTGATGTTGCCCGGGACTGGTCTAGTCAAAAC. Translated, it gives CASSDVARDWSSQN. The complete CDR3 protein is CASSDVARDWSSQNTLYF.

This clone was counted ten times or more. All gene names here are mouse names. The read falls 4 residues short of the CDR3 end, and the missing part is taken from the germline J gene. V is TRBV19 and J is TRBJ1-2; weak D call: TRBD1 (6 bases). V lost 5 bases and J lost 1, with 6 bases in between. In germline, CDR1 is FNHDT, CDR2 SITEND (reference sequence). There are 12 residues in the CDR3. This chain's CDR3 is CASRDRNSDYTF. CDR3 DNA, as far as it was read: TGTGCCAGCAGGGACAGAAACTCC.

Concerning this clone itself: The genes are named according to mouse. The read stops 4 residues short of the end of the CDR3; the missing end is completed from the germline J gene. V is TRBV19 and J is TRBJ2-1; TRBD2 matches 10 bases. The germline gives CDR1 FNHDT, CDR2 SITEND (reference sequence). The CDR3 covers 16 residues. The V segment lost 4 bases and the J segment 1 base; nucleotides outside the gene matches: 5. The CDR3 sequence: CASSPLLGGNYAEQFF. The sequenced CDR3 bases are TGTGCCAGCAGTCCCCTACTGGGGGGGAACTATGCT.

Notes on this clone: Any gene name here is a mouse gene name. The read halts 4 residues ahead of the CDR3 end, with the missing end drawn from the germline J gene. The chain recombines TRBV13-3 with TRBJ2-2; 8 nucleotides agree with TRBD2. V was clipped by 1 base and J by 4 bases; unmatched bases: 6. Germline V CDR1 and CDR2: NNHDY, SYVADS. This CDR3 has 16 residues. The CDR3 protein is CASSDSGGRVTGQLYF. CDR3 DNA, as far as it was read: TGTGCCAGCAGTGATTCGGGGGGGCGCGTCACCGGG.

This clone appeared a few times. The genes are named according to mouse. This CDR3 reads CTCRTGESERLFF. CDR3 DNA, as far as it was read: TGCACCTGCAGGACAGGGGAGAGCGAA. The chain has TRBV1 and TRBJ1-4; 8 bases are shared with TRBD1. The read terminates 4 residues ahead of where the CDR3 ends, so the germline J gene completes it. Germline CDR1 is NSQYPW and CDR2 is LRSPGD (reference sequence). This CDR3 contains 13 residues.

This clone was counted ten times or more. Mouse gene names and germline throughout. The read halts 4 residues ahead of the CDR3 end, with the missing end drawn from the germline J gene. The J gene is TRBJ1-1, the V gene TRBV13-3, with 7 bases lining up with TRBD1. The CDR3 consists of 14 residues. V was pared by 4 bases and J by 1 base, with 4 bases of the junction left unmatched. Germline-derived CDR1 and CDR2 are NNHDY and SYVADS. CDR3 in amino acids: CASSLHRGNTEVFF. The CDR3 DNA, read in part, is TGTGCCAGCAGTTTACACAGGGGAAACACA.

Remarks on this clone: Gene names denote mouse genes. The CDR3 end falls 4 residues outside the read, so it is completed with the germline J gene. The rearrangement uses TRBV19 and TRBJ2-7; perhaps TRBD1 as D (5 bases). The germline gives CDR1 FNHDT, CDR2 SITEND (reference sequence). CDR3 length: 14 residues. CDR3 sequence reads: CASSISREGYEQYF. The CDR3 bases that were read are TGTGCCAGCAGTATAAGCAGGGAGGGGTAT.

About this clone: The listed genes are named as in mouse. The read finishes 4 residues shy of the CDR3 end, and the germline J gene is used to complete it. The chain joins TRBV13-3 to TRBJ2-4; D is perhaps TRBD2 (5 bases). This CDR3 comprises 15 residues. From germline, CDR1 is NNHDY and CDR2 SYVADS. The ends were cut back, 0 bases at V and 0 bases at J, with 8 bases in the middle. CDR3 sequence reads: CASSDVGFSQNTLYF. Partial CDR3 DNA: TGTGCCAGCAGTGATGTGGGGTTTAGTCAAAAC. The full variable domain, completed using reference TRBV13-3 and TRBJ2-4, is EAAVTQSPRSKVAVTGGKVTLSCHQTNNHDYMYWYRQDTGHGLRLIHYSYVADSTEKGDIPDGYKASRPSQENFSLILELASLSQTAVYFCASSDVGFSQNTLYFGAGTRLSVL.

This clone was observed a handful of times. These gene names are mouse names. The read is 4 residues too short to cover the CDR3 end, so that end is filled in from the germline J gene. The chain joins TRBV1 to TRBJ2-2, with 12 nucleotides matching TRBD2. The CDR3 length is 17 residues. Trimming cost V 3 bases and J 3 bases; bases outside gene matches: 5. Germline CDR1 and CDR2: NSQYPW and LRSPGD (reference sequence). The CDR3 spells CTCSAQTGGADTGQLYF. The CDR3 bases that were read are TGCACCTGCAGTGCCCAGACTGGGGGGGCGGACACCGGG.

This clone came up a few times. The database protein in TCRdb disagrees with the DNA translation at residue 11; the sequence shown here was translated from the DNA. Genes here carry mouse names. The CDR3 extends 3 residues past the end of the read, so its final part is completed from the germline J gene. The V gene is TRBV1, the J gene TRBJ1-6; 8 bases are a match to TRBD1. TRBJ1-6 is an ORF, and what it does is uncertain. In germline, CDR1 is NSQYPW, CDR2 LRSPGD (reference sequence). V trimming: 5 bases; J trimming: 5 bases; junction bases outside the gene matches: 2. CDR3 size: 14 residues. The sequenced CDR3 bases are TGCACCTGCAGTTCAGGGGGCGATAATTCGCCC. Protein: CTCSSGGDNSP. The full CDR3 is CTCSSGGDNSPLYF.

This clone came up many times. Gene names refer to mouse genes. The read ends 4 residues shy of where the CDR3 ends; the end is completed using the germline J gene. The J gene is TRBJ2-2, the V gene TRBV13-3, with D perhaps TRBD2 (7 bases). The CDR3 sequence is 14 residues long. V lost 4 bases and J lost 3, with 10 bases in between. CDR1 is NNHDY and CDR2 is SYVADS in the germline V gene. The sequenced CDR3 bases are TGTGCCAGCAGTTCGGGGGGCGACACCGGG. This codes for CASSSGGDTG. The entire CDR3 protein reads CASSSGGDTGQLYF.